These 5 T cell receptor beta chains originate from one sample sequenced in a study of T-cell memory formation after mild COVID-19. TCRdb itself ran the 5' RACE reads through MiXCR, one entry per CDR3 protein. The sample holds about 290,000 distinct CDR3 sequences, roughly 15% seen once. Input material: PBMCs or a T cell subset sorted from them (not recorded which). These receptors were obtained from a man aged 18-30 years who had mild COVID-19 (a few samples of this study predate the infection). Cell type and time point are not known.

The V gene is TRBV6-1, the J gene TRBJ2-7; possible D gene TRBD2, 5 bases. Trimming cost V 7 bases and J 1 base, with 17 bases left between them. The germline CDR1 and CDR2 sequences are MNHNS and SASEGT. CDR3 length: 15 amino acids. The CDR3 protein is CASTPGWGSSYEQYV. In nucleotides, the CDR3 is TGTGCCAGCACGCCGGGGTGGGGATCGTCCTACGAGCAGTACGTC.

V and J are TRBV5-1 and TRBJ1-4; D perhaps matches TRBD1 (5 bases). CDR3 length equals 16 residues. Germline CDR1 SGHRS, CDR2 YFSETQ. The ends were cut back, 4 bases at V and 2 bases at J, with 15 bases in the middle. CDR3 DNA sequence: TGCGCCAGCAGCCGCCTCGCGGGGACGACTAATGAAAAACTGTTTTTT. As protein: CASSRLAGTTNEKLFF.

This clonotype came up a few times. This CDR3 reads CATSDPLTRPRETQYF. CDR3 nucleotides: TGTGCCACCAGTGACCCCCTGACTAGACCGAGAGAGACCCAGTACTTC. The chain combines TRBV24-1 with TRBJ2-5, with D perhaps matching TRBD2 (6 bases). V was shortened by 4 bases and J by 4 bases, with 18 bases between the two germline ends. Germline CDR1 KGHDR, CDR2 SFDVKD. The CDR3 runs 16 residues.

This clonotype was counted many times. The J gene is TRBJ1-2, the V gene TRBV7-8; D call uncertain. The CDR3 extends over 12 amino acids. V lost 5 bases and J 2 bases, leaving 6 bases between the germline ends. The germline gives CDR1 SGHVS, CDR2 FQNEAQ. CDR3 sequence: CASSGQNYGYTF. In DNA form, the CDR3 reads TGTGCCAGCAGCGGGCAGAACTATGGCTACACCTTC.

The chain uses TRBV12-3 or TRBV12-4 and TRBJ1-5; no firm D call. Deletions cut 3 bases from V and 1 base from J, with 10 bases between. This CDR3 has 15 residues. The CDR3 DNA sequence: TGTGCCAGCAGTTTCACAACAGACAGCAATCAGCCCCAGCATTTT. Its translation: CASSFTTDSNQPQHF.